These 25 T cell receptor beta chains originate from one sample sequenced in a study of blood T cell repertoires in COVID-19. Libraries were prepared by immunoSEQ multiplex PCR; TCRdb keeps only in-frame clonotypes and omits some of them. The sample contains 250,000 to 350,000 clones, about 89% of which appear only once. The sample comprised peripheral blood. The receptors were gathered from a woman in her sixties with acute or convalescent COVID-19.

In nucleotides, the CDR3 is TGCGCCAGCAGCCAAGCCCCCGGGCCCGGGGATGAGCAGTTCTTC. Its protein product is CASSQAPGPGDEQFF. The chain employs TRBV4-3 and TRBJ2-1, with D maybe TRBD2 (5 bases). The ends were cut back, 1 base at V and 8 bases at J, with 15 bases in the middle. Germline V gene sequence: CDR1 LGHNA, CDR2 YSLEER. The CDR3 runs to 15 residues.

This rearrangement joins TRBV7-2 to TRBJ2-7; 9 nucleotides line up with TRBD2. Germline assignment: CDR1 SGHTA and CDR2 FQGNSA. V trimming: 1 base; J trimming: 6 bases; junction bases outside the gene matches: 10. This CDR3 comprises 16 residues. CDR3 DNA sequence: TGTGCCAGCAGCTTAGGTCCCAATAGCGGGAGTTCCGAGCAGTACTTC. Its protein product is CASSLGPNSGSSEQYF.

The V call is TRBV5-1, the J call TRBJ2-5; TRBD1 agrees at 11 bases. The V and J ends lost 4 bases and 1 base, in that order; junction bases with no gene match: 6. Germline V gene lookup returns CDR1 SGHRS and CDR2 YFSETQ. The CDR3 consists of 16 residues. The CDR3, as DNA: TGCGCCAGCAGCCAAAGGACAGGGGGCCTCCAAGAGACCCAGTACTTC. This codes for CASSQRTGGLQETQYF.

This rearrangement joins TRBV7-9 to TRBJ1-4; D is ambiguous. V lost 3 bases, J lost 8 bases, and 16 bases lay in between. The CDR3 spans 15 residues. Germline CDR1 is SEHNR and CDR2 is FQNEAQ (reference sequence). The chain's CDR3 is CASSFPFGMGEKLFF. CDR3 nucleotides: TGTGCCAGCAGCTTCCCTTTCGGGATGGGGGAAAAACTGTTTTTT.

The rearrangement uses TRBV28 and TRBJ2-7; weak D call: TRBD1 (6 bases). The germline CDR1 and CDR2 sequences are MDHEN and SYDVKM. Deletions cut 8 bases from V and 4 bases from J, with 12 bases between. This CDR3 has 12 amino acids. The DNA of the CDR3 is TGTGCCAGCCAGCCAGGGGAATACGAGCAGTACTTC. It encodes CASQPGEYEQYF.

The gene calls are TRBV4-2 and TRBJ1-4; D is uncertain. CDR1 and CDR2 from the germline V gene are LGHNA and YNFKEQ. The CDR3 is 14 amino acids. Trimming left V 4 bases short and J 8 bases short, with 14 bases between. The CDR3 sequence: CASSPEGPTEKLFF. The CDR3 DNA follows: TGTGCCAGCAGCCCAGAGGGCCCTACAGAAAAACTGTTTTTT.

This chain joins TRBV2 and TRBJ2-3; 7 bases align to TRBD1. With 6 bases clipped from V and 0 bases from J, the junction kept 6 bases outside the gene matches. CDR1 and CDR2 (germline): SNHLY, FYNNEI. The CDR3 has 15 residues. The CDR3: CASSQGDLSTDTQYF. The CDR3 DNA sequence: TGTGCCAGCAGCCAGGGGGACCTAAGCACAGATACGCAGTATTTT.

The rearrangement uses TRBV27 and TRBJ2-1; maybe TRBD2 (6 bases). This CDR3 has 13 residues. The ends were cut back, 10 bases at V and 8 bases at J, with 18 bases in the middle. In germline, CDR1 is MNHEY, CDR2 SMNVEV (reference sequence). The chain's CDR3 is CATGGGVRDEQFF. The CDR3 region has the DNA TGTGCCACAGGTGGAGGGGTTAGGGATGAGCAGTTCTTC.

V and J are TRBV18 and TRBJ1-1; maybe TRBD1 (5 bases). V lost 10 bases, J lost 2 bases, and 17 bases lay in between. Germline CDR1 reads KGHSH; CDR2 reads LQKENI. The CDR3 is 14 amino acids. The CDR3 DNA is TGTGCCACCCCGGCCGCCGGGGGTAACACTGAAGCTTTCTTT. Translated: CATPAAGGNTEAFF.

The CDR3 region is CASSQDGRAVDTQYF. The DNA for the CDR3 is TGTGCCAGCAGTCAAGACGGGAGGGCGGTAGATACGCAGTATTTT. This chain connects TRBV27 to TRBJ2-3; 8 bases are a match to TRBD2. The J segment lost 5 bases and the V segment lost 5 bases, leaving 9 bases of the junction unmatched. This CDR3 contains 15 residues. The V gene's germline CDR1 is MNHEY and CDR2 SMNVEV (reference sequence).

This clone was detected ten times or more. The chain combines TRBV24-1 with TRBJ2-3, with 7 nucleotides matching TRBD2. Germline V lookup: CDR1 KGHDR, CDR2 SFDVKD. This CDR3 has 15 amino acids. J was trimmed by 1 base and V by 3 bases; bases with no gene match: 3. The CDR3 spells CATSDAGVGTDTQYF. DNA of the CDR3: TGTGCCACCAGTGATGCGGGAGTTGGCACAGATACGCAGTATTTT.

V gene TRBV5-1 combines with J gene TRBJ1-1; D might be TRBD1 (6 bases). Germline CDR1 and CDR2: SGHRS and YFSETQ. CDR3 length: 14 amino acids. V dropped 6 bases and J dropped 1 base, with 13 bases sitting between them. CDR3 nucleotide sequence: TGCGCCAGCAAACCCGGGACACCGAACACTGAAGCTTTCTTT. Its translation: CASKPGTPNTEAFF.

The chain recombines TRBV5-4 with TRBJ1-2; the D gene is possibly TRBD1 (6 bases). CDR3 length equals 17 residues. V lost 4 bases, J lost 2 bases, and 21 bases lay in between. Germline assignment: CDR1 SGHNT and CDR2 YYREEE (reference sequence). CDR3: CASSPDARGGSNYGYTF. The DNA for the CDR3 is TGTGCCAGCAGCCCGGACGCGAGAGGGGGTTCGAACTATGGCTACACCTTC.

The CDR3 here is CASSLAASGGGREETQYF. DNA of the CDR3: TGCGCCAGCAGCTTGGCGGCTAGCGGGGGGGGACGAGAAGAGACCCAGTACTTC. The V and J genes are TRBV5-1 and TRBJ2-5; 12 nucleotides agree with TRBD2. The CDR3 consists of 18 residues. Trimming removed 0 bases from V and 3 bases from J; junction bases left unmatched: 9. Germline CDR1 SGHRS, CDR2 YFSETQ. The complete variable domain, with remaining parts taken from reference TRBV5-1 and TRBJ2-5, reads KAGVTQTPRYLIKTRGQQVTLSCSPISGHRSVSWYQQTPGQGLQFLFEYFSETQRNKGNFPGRFSGRQFSNSRSEMNVSTLELGDSALYLCASSLAASGGGREETQYFGPGTRLLVL.

The chain is built from TRBV7-3 and TRBJ2-1; 15 nucleotides agree with TRBD2. Germline values: CDR1 SGHTA, CDR2 FQGTGA. Trimming removed 4 bases from V and 3 bases from J; junction bases left unmatched: 10. The CDR3 has 19 amino acids. The chain's CDR3 is CASSSAGLAGGMGYNEQFF. CDR3 DNA: TGTGCCAGCAGCTCCGCGGGACTAGCGGGAGGTATGGGCTACAATGAGCAGTTCTTC.

The genes are TRBV18 and TRBJ1-6; 7 bases are a match to TRBD1. The CDR3 runs to 15 residues. Germline assignment: CDR1 KGHSH and CDR2 LQKENI. V was clipped by 4 bases and J by 6 bases; unmatched bases: 6. The CDR3, as DNA: TGTGCCAGCTCACTCGGGACAGAACTTAATTCACCCCTCCACTTT. This encodes CASSLGTELNSPLHF.

The V gene is TRBV11-2, the J gene TRBJ2-2; TRBD1 aligns across 7 bases. The germline V gene encodes CDR1 SGHAT and CDR2 FQNNGV. V lost 5 bases and J lost 4; bases outside the gene matches: 7. This CDR3 comprises 15 residues. CDR3 protein: CASSPRQGGTGELFF. The DNA of the CDR3 is TGTGCCAGCAGCCCACGACAGGGTGGCACCGGGGAGCTGTTTTTT. Using reference TRBV11-2 and TRBJ2-2 for the parts outside the CDR3, the full variable domain is EAGVAQSPRYKIIEKRQSVAFWCNPISGHATLYWYQQILGQGPKLLIQFQNNGVVDDSQLPKDRFSAERLKGVDSTLKIQPAKLEDSAVYLCASSPRQGGTGELFFGEGSRLTVL.

This clone was detected only once. This rearrangement joins TRBV11-2 to TRBJ2-7; D perhaps matches TRBD1 (5 bases). CDR1 is SGHAT, CDR2 FQNNGV, per germline. V lost 5 bases, J lost 7 bases, and 15 bases lay in between. The CDR3 consists of 13 residues. The CDR3 sequence: CASSPTALGEQYF. DNA of the CDR3: TGTGCCAGCAGCCCGACAGCCTTAGGGGAGCAGTACTTC.

The rearrangement joins TRBV2 to TRBJ1-5; TRBD1 matches at 9 bases. Trimming cost V 1 base and J 1 base; bases outside gene matches: 14. The CDR3 is made up of 20 amino acids. The germline gives CDR1 SNHLY, CDR2 FYNNEI. In DNA, the CDR3 is TGTGCCAGCAGTGAAGACTGGGCGGAGACAGGGGGTCTGAGCAATCAGCCCCAGCATTTT. Its protein product is CASSEDWAETGGLSNQPQHF.

The chain has TRBV19 and TRBJ2-3; TRBD2 is a possible D gene (6 bases). V was shortened by 9 bases and J by 5 bases, with 21 bases between the two germline ends. Germline V gene data show CDR1 as LNHDA and CDR2 as SQIVND (reference sequence). This CDR3 has 15 residues. CDR3 sequence reads: CASRDSPTRGDTQYF. In nucleotides, the CDR3 is TGTGCCAGCCGGGACTCCCCGACCCGAGGAGATACGCAGTATTTT.

This rearrangement joins TRBV19 to TRBJ1-1, with D possibly TRBD1 on 5 matching bases. Trimming took off 5 bases at V and 12 bases at J, with 13 bases between the two ends. CDR1 LNHDA and CDR2 SQIVND come from the germline V gene (reference sequence). This CDR3 is 11 amino acids long. The CDR3 sequence: CASSAGGRTFF. The CDR3 DNA follows: TGTGCCAGTAGTGCCGGGGGACGAACTTTCTTT. The full variable domain, in which reference TRBV19 and TRBJ1-1 provide the parts outside the CDR3, is DGGITQSPKYLFRKEGQNVTLSCEQNLNHDAMYWYRQDPGQGLRLIYYSQIVNDFQKGDIAEGYSVSREKKESFPLTVTSAQKNPTAFYLCASSAGGRTFFGQGTRLTVV.

This clone was seen just once. The chain links TRBV5-1 to TRBJ1-5, with D maybe TRBD1 (6 bases). The CDR3 contains 15 residues. V was shortened by 5 bases and J by 5 bases, with 17 bases between the two germline ends. Germline CDR1 and CDR2: SGHRS and YFSETQ. CDR3: CASRRTGSADQPQHF. The CDR3 region has the DNA TGCGCCAGCAGGCGTACAGGGAGCGCTGATCAGCCCCAGCATTTT.

V usage is TRBV18 and J usage is TRBJ2-7; D is undetermined. From germline, CDR1 is KGHSH and CDR2 LQKENI. V shed 2 bases and J shed 0 bases, with 8 bases lying between them. The CDR3 spans 14 residues. This CDR3 reads CASSPAADSYEQYF. The CDR3 nucleotides read TGTGCCAGCTCACCAGCCGCAGACTCCTACGAGCAGTACTTC.

This chain links TRBV7-8 with TRBJ2-7, with 7 bases matching TRBD2. V shed 6 bases, J shed 0 bases, and the junction held 5 bases outside the gene matches. This CDR3 region has 14 residues. Germline CDR1 SGHVS, CDR2 FQNEAQ. DNA for the CDR3: TGTGCCAGCAGTGGGGGGGAGAGCTCCTACGAGCAGTACTTC. Its protein product is CASSGGESSYEQYF.

The V gene is TRBV14, the J gene TRBJ1-2, with TRBD1 matching 7 bases. Per the germline V gene, CDR1 is SGHDN and CDR2 is FVKESK. V lost 6 bases, J lost 4 bases, and 11 bases stayed unmatched. The length of the CDR3 is 15 residues. CDR3 sequence reads: CASSRDRAGGYGYTF. Here the CDR3 DNA reads TGTGCCAGCAGTCGCGACAGGGCGGGTGGCTATGGCTACACCTTC.